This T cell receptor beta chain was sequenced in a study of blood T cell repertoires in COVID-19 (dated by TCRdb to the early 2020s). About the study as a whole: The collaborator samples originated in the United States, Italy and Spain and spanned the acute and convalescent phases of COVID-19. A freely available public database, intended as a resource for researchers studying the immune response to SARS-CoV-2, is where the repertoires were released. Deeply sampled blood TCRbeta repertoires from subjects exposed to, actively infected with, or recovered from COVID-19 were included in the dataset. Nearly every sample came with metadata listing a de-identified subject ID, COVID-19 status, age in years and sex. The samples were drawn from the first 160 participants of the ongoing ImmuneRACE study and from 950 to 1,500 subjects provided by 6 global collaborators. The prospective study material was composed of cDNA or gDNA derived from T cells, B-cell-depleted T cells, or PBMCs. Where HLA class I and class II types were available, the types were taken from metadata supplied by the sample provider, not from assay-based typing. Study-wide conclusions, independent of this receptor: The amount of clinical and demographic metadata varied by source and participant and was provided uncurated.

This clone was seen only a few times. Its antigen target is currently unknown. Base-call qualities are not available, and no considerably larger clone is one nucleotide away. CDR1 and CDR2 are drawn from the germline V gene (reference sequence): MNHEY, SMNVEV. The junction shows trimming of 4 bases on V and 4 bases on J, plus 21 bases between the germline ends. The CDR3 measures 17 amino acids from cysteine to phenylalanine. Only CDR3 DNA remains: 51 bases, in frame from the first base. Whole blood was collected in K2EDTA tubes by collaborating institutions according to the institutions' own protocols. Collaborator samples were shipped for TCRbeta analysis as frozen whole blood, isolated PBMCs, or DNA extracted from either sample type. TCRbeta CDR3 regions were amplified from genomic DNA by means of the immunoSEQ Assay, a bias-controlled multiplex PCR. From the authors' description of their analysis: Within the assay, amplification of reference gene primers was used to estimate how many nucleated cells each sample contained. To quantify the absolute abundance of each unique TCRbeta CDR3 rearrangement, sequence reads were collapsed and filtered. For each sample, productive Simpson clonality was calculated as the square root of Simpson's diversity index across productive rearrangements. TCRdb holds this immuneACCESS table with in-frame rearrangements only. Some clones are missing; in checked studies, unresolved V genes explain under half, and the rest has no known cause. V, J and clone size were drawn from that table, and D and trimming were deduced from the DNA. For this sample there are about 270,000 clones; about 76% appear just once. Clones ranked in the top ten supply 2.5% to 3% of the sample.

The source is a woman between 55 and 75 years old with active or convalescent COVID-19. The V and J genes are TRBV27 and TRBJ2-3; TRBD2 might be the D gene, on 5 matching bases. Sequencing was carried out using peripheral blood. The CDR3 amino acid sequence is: CASSSDMIGMVADTQYF. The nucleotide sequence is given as TGTGCCAGCAGTTCCGACATGATCGGGATGGTGGCAGATACGCAGTATTTT.